This TCR beta chain is drawn from a study of blood T cell repertoires in COVID-19. Overall study context: COVID-19 samples collected from the United States, Italy and Spain covered acute and convalescent phases.

CDR1 SGDLS and CDR2 YYNGEE come from the germline V gene. Trimming took 4 bases from V and 5 from J; bases not matched to a gene: 8. This CDR3 is built from 14 residues. Patients in Seattle were enrolled during active infection, then followed longitudinally. Original analysis: Amplification from reference gene primers served as the basis for estimated nucleated cell counts. Sequencing was performed with immunoSEQ multiplex PCR; in TCRdb, only in-frame clones are kept and a portion is missing. The DNA gave D and trimming, while V, J and clone size come from that table. The data hold 120,000 or so clones, with over 75% observed a single time.

The chain recombines TRBV9 with TRBJ2-7; 8 bases map to TRBD1. The TCR originated in a man under 40 with COVID-19, enrolled during active disease. The sequencing input was peripheral blood. The CDR3 protein is CASSTGQGLDEQYF. The CDR3 nucleotides are TGTGCCAGCAGCACTGGACAGGGTTTGGACGAGCAGTACTTC. Looking up the rest from reference TRBV9 and TRBJ2-7 gives the full variable domain: DSGVTQTPKHLITATGQRVTLRCSPRSGDLSVYWYQQSLDQGLQFLIQYYNGEERAKGNILERFSAQQFPDLHSELNLSSLELGDSALYFCASSTGQGLDEQYFGPGTRLTVT.